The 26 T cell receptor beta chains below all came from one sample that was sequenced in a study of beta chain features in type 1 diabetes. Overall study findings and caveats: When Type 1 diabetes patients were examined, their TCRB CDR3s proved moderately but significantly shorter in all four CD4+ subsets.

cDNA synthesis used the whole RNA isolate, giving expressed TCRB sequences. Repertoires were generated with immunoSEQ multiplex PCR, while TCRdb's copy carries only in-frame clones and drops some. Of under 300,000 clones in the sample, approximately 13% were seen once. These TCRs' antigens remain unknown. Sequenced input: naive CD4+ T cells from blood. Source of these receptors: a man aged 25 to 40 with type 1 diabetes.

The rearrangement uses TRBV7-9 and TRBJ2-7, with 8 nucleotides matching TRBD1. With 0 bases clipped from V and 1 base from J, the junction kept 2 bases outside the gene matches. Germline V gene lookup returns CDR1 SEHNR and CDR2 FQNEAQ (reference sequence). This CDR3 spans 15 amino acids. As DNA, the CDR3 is TGTGCCAGCAGCTTAGCCGGACAGGGATCCTACGAGCAGTACTTC. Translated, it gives CASSLAGQGSYEQYF. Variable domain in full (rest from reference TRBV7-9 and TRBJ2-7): DTGVSQNPRHKITKRGQNVTFRCDPISEHNRLYWYRQTLGQGPEFLTYFQNEAQLEKSRLLSDRFSAERPKGSFSTLEIQRTEQGDSAMYLCASSLAGQGSYEQYFGPGTRLTVT.

DNA of the CDR3: TGTGCCAGCAGCCCGATTGGACAGAAGACTCAGCCCCAGCATTTT. Residues: CASSPIGQKTQPQHF. The J gene is TRBJ1-5, the V gene TRBV7-9, with D perhaps matching TRBD1 (6 bases). V was trimmed by 5 bases and J by 6 bases, leaving 17 bases between them. The CDR3 has 15 residues. Germline V gives CDR1 SEHNR, CDR2 FQNEAQ (reference sequence).

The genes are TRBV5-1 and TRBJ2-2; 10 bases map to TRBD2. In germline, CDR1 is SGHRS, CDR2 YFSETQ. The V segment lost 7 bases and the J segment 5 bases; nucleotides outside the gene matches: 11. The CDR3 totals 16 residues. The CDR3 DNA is TGCGCCAGCGCAACTAGCGGGACCCCGGGGACCGGGGAGCTGTTTTTT. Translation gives CASATSGTPGTGELFF.

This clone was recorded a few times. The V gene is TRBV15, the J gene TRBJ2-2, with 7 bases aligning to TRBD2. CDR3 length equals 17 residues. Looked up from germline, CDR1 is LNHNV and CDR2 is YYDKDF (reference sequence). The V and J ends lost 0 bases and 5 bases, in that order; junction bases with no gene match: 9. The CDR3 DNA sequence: TGTGCCACCAGCAGAGATTCTGTTGCGGGGGTTACCGGGGAGCTGTTTTTT. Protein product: CATSRDSVAGVTGELFF.

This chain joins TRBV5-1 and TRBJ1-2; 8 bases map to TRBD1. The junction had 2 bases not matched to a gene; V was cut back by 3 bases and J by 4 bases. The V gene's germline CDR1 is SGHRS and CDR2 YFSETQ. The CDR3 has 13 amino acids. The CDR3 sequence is CASSSGQGYGYTF. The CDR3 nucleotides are TGCGCCAGCAGCTCCGGACAGGGCTATGGCTACACCTTC.

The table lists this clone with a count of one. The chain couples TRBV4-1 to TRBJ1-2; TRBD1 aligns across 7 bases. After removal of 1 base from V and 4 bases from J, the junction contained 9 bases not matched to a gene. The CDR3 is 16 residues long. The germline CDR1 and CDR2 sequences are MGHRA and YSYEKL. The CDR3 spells CASSQVSEGATYGYTF. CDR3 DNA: TGCGCCAGCAGCCAAGTCTCCGAGGGGGCGACCTATGGCTACACCTTC.

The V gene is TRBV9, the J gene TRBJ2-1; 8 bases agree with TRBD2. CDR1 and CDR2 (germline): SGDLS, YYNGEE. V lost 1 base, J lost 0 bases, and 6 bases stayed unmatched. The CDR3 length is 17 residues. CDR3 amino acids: CASSVQVSGVSYNEQFF. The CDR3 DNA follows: TGTGCCAGCAGCGTACAAGTTAGCGGGGTCTCCTACAATGAGCAGTTCTTC.

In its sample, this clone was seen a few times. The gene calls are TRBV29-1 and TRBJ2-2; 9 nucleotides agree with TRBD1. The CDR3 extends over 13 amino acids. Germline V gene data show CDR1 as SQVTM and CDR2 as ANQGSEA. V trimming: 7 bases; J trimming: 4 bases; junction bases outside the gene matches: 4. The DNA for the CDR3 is TGCAGCGCCGGGGACAGGGTCACCGGGGAGCTGTTTTTT. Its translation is CSAGDRVTGELFF.

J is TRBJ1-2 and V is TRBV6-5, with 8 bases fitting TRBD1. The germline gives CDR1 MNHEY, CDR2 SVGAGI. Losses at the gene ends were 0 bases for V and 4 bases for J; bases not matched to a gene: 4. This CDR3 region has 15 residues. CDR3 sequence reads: CASSYSTGVGYGYTF. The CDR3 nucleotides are TGTGCCAGCAGTTACTCGACAGGGGTAGGCTATGGCTACACCTTC.

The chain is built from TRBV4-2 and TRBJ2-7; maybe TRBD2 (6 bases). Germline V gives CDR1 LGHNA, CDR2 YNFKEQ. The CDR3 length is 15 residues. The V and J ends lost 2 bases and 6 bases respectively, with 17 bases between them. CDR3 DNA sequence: TGTGCCAGCAGCCAACTTGCGGGAACGGGAGTCGAGCAGTACTTC. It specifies CASSQLAGTGVEQYF.

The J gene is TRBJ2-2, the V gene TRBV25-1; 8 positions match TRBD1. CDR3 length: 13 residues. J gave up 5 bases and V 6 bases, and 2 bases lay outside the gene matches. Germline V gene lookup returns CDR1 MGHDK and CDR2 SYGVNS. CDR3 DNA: TGTGCCAGCAGGGACAGGGAAACCGGGGAGCTGTTTTTT. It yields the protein CASRDRETGELFF.

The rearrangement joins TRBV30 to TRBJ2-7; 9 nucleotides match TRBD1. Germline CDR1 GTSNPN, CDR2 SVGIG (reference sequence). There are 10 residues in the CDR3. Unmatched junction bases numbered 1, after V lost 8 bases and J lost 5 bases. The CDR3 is CAGQGNEQYF. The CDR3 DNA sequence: TGTGCCGGACAGGGGAACGAGCAGTACTTC.

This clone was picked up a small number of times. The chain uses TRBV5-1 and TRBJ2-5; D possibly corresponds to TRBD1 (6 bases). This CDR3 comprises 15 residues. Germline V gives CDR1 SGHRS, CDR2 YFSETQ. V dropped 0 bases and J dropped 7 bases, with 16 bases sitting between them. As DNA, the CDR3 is TGCGCCAGCAGCTTGGAGACAGGTCCCCCATGGACCCAGTACTTC. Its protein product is CASSLETGPPWTQYF.

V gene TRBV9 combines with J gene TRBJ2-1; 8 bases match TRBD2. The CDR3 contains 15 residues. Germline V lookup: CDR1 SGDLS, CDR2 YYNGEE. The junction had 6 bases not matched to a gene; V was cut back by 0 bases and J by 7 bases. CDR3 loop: CASSVAGTGGNEQFF. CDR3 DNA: TGTGCCAGCAGCGTAGCCGGGACGGGGGGGAATGAGCAGTTCTTC.

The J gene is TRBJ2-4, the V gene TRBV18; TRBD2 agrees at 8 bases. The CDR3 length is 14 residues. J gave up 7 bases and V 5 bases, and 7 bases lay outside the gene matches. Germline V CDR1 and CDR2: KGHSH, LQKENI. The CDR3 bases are TGTGCCAGCTCAGCTGGACTAGCAGTGAACATTCAGTACTTC. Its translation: CASSAGLAVNIQYF.

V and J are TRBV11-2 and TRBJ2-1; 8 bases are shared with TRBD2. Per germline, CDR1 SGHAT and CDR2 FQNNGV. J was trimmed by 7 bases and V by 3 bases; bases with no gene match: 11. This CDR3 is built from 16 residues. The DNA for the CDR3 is TGTGCCAGCAGCTTGGGTCCGGGGGGGAGTATGAATGAGCAGTTCTTC. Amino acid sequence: CASSLGPGGSMNEQFF.

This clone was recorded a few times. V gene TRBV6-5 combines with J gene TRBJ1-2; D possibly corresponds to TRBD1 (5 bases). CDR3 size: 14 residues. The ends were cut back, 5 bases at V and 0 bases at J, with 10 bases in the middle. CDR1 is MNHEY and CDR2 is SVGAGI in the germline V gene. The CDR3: CASSQGGANYGYTF. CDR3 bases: TGTGCCAGCAGTCAGGGAGGGGCTAACTATGGCTACACCTTC.

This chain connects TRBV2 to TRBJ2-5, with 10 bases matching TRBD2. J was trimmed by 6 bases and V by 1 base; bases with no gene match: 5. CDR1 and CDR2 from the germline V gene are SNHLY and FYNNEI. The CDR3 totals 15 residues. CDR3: CASSEEAGGPQTQYF. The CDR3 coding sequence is TGTGCCAGCAGTGAAGAAGCGGGGGGGCCCCAGACCCAGTACTTC. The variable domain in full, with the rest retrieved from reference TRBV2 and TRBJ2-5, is EPEVTQTPSHQVTQMGQEVILRCVPISNHLYFYWYRQILGQKVEFLVSFYNNEISEKSEIFDDQFSVERPDGSNFTLKIRSTKLEDSAMYFCASSEEAGGPQTQYFGPGTRLLVL.

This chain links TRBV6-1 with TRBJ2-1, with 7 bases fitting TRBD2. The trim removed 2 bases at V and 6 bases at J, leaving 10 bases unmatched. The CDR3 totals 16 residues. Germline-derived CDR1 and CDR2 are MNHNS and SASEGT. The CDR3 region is CASSESGRGFGNEQFF. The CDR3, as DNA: TGTGCCAGCAGTGAATCTGGGCGGGGGTTCGGCAATGAGCAGTTCTTC.

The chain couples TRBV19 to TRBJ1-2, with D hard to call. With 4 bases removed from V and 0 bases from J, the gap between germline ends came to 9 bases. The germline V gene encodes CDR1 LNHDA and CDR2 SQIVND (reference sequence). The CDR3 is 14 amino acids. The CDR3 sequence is CASSTRQANYGYTF. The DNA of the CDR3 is TGTGCCAGTAGTACTCGACAAGCTAACTATGGCTACACCTTC. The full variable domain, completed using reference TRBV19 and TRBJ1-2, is DGGITQSPKYLFRKEGQNVTLSCEQNLNHDAMYWYRQDPGQGLRLIYYSQIVNDFQKGDIAEGYSVSREKKESFPLTVTSAQKNPTAFYLCASSTRQANYGYTFGSGTRLTVV.

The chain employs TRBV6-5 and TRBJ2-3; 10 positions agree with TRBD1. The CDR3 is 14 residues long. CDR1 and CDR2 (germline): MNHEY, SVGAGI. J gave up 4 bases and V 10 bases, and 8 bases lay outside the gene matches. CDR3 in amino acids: CATSWDRGSDTQYF. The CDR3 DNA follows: TGTGCCACCTCCTGGGACAGGGGTTCAGATACGCAGTATTTT.

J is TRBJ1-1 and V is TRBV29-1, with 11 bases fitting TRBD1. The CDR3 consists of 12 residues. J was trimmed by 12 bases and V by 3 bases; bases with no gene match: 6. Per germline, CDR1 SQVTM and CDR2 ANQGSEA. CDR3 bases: TGCAGCGTTGAGGGGGACAGGGGGAGAACTTTCTTT. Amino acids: CSVEGDRGRTFF.

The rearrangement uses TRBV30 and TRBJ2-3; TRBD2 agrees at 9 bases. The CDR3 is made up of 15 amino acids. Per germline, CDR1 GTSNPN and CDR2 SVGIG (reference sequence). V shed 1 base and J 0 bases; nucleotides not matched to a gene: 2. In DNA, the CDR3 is TGTGCCTGGAGTGGGGGGACTAGCAGCACAGATACGCAGTATTTT. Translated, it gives CAWSGGTSSTDTQYF.

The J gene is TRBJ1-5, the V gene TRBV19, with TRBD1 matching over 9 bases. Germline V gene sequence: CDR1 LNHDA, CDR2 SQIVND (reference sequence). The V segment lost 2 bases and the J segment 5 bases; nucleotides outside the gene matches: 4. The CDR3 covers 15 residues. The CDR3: CASSIQGQGHQPQHF. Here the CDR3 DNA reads TGTGCCAGTAGTATACAGGGACAGGGACATCAGCCCCAGCATTTT.

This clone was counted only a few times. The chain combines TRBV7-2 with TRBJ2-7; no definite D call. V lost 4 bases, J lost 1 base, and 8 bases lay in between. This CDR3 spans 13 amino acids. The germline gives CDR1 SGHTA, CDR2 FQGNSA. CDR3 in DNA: TGTGCCAGCAGCTCAGGTCTTTCCTACGAGCAGTACTTC. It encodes CASSSGLSYEQYF.

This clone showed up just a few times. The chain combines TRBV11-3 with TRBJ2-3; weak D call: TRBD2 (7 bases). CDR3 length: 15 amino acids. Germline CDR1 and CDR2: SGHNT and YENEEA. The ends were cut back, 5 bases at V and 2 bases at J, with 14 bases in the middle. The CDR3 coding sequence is TGTGCCAGCAGCCCCGGGGGGCAGGACACAGATACGCAGTATTTT. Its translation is CASSPGGQDTDTQYF.